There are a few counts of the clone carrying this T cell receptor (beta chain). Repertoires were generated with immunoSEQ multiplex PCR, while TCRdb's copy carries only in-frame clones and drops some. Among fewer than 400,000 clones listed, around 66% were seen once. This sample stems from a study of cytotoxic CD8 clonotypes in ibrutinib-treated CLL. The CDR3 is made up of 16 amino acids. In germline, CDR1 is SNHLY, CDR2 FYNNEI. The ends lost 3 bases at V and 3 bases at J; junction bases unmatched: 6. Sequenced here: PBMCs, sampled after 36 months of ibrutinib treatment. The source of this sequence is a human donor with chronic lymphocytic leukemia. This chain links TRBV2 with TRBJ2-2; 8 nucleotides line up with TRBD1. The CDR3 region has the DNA TGTGCCAGCAGTGAGGTGGCAGGGGGCGACACCGGGGAGCTGTTTTTT. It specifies CASSEVAGGDTGELFF.